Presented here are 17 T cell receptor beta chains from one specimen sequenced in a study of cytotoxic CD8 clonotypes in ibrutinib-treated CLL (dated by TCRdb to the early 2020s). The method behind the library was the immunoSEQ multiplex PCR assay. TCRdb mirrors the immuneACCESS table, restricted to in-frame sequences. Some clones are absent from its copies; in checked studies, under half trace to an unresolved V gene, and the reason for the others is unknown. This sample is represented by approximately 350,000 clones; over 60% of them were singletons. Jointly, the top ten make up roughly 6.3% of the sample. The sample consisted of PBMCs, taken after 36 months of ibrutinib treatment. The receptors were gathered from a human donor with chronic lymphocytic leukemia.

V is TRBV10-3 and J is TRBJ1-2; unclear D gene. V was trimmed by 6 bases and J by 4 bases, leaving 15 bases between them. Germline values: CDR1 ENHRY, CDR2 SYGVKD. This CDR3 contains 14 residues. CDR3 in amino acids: CAIRQHLLSYGYTF. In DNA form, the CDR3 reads TGTGCCATCAGGCAGCACTTGTTAAGCTATGGCTACACCTTC.

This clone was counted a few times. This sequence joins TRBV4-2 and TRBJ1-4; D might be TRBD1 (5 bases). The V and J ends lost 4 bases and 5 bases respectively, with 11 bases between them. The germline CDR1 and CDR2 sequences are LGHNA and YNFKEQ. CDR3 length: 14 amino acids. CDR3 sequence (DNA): TGTGCCAGCAGCCTACAGGAGGCGAATGAAAAACTGTTTTTT. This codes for CASSLQEANEKLFF.

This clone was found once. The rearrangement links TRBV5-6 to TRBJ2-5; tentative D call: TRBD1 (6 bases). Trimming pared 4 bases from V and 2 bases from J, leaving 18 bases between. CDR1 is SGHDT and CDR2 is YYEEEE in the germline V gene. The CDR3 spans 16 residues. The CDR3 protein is CASSDLKRGQQETQYF. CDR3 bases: TGTGCCAGCAGCGACCTAAAGAGAGGACAGCAAGAGACCCAGTACTTC.

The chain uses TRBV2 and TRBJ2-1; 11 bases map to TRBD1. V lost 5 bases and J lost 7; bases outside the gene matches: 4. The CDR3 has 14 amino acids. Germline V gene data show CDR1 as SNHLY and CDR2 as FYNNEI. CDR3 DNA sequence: TGTGCCAGCAGTAGGGACAGGGGGGCGAATGAGCAGTTCTTC. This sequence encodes CASSRDRGANEQFF. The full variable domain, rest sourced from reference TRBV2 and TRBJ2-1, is EPEVTQTPSHQVTQMGQEVILRCVPISNHLYFYWYRQILGQKVEFLVSFYNNEISEKSEIFDDQFSVERPDGSNFTLKIRSTKLEDSAMYFCASSRDRGANEQFFGPGTRLTVL.

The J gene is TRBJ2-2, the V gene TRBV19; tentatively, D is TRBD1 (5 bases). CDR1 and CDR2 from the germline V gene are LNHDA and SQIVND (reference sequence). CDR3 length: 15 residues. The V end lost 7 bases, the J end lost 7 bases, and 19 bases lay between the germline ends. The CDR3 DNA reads TGTGCCAGTACGTGGGGCGAGCCAGGAAGCGGGGAGCTGTTTTTT. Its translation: CASTWGEPGSGELFF.

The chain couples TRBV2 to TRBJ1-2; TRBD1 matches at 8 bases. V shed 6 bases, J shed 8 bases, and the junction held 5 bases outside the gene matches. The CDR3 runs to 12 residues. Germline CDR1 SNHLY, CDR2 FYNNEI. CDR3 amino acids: CASRQGVSGYTF. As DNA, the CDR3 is TGTGCCAGCAGACAGGGGGTATCGGGCTACACCTTC.

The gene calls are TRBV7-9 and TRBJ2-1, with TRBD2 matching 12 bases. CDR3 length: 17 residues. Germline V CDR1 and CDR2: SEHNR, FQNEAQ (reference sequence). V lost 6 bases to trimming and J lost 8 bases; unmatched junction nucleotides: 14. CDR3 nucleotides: TGTGCCAGCAGTGATCTGAGACTAGCGGGAGTGTTGGATGAGCAGTTCTTC. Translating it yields CASSDLRLAGVLDEQFF.

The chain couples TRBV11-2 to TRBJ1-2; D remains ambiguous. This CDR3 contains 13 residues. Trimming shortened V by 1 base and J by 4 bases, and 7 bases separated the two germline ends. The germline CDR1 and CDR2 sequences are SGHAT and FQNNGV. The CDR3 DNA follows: TGTGCCAGCAGCTTAGGGCTGATCTATGGCTACACCTTC. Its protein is CASSLGLIYGYTF.

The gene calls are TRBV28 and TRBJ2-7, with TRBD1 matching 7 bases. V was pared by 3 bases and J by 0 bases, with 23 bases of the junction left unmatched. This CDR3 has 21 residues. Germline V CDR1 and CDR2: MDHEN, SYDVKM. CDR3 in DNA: TGTGCCAGCAGTTTGCCGCTCGACAGGGTAGCGTCCTTTTACTACTCCTACGAGCAGTACTTC. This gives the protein CASSLPLDRVASFYYSYEQYF.

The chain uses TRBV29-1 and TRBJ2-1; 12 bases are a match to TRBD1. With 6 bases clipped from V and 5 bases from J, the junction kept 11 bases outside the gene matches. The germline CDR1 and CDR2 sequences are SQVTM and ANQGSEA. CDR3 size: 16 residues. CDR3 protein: CSVTGGQGAMDNEQFF. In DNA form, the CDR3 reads TGCAGCGTCACCGGGGGACAGGGGGCTATGGACAATGAGCAGTTCTTC.

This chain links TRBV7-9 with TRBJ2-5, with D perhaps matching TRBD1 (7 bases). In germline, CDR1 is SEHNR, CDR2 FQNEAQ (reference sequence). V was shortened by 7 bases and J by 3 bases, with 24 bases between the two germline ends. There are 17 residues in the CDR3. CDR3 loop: CASNRIVAGGLKETQYF. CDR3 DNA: TGTGCCAGCAATCGAATAGTCGCAGGGGGGCTGAAAGAGACCCAGTACTTC.

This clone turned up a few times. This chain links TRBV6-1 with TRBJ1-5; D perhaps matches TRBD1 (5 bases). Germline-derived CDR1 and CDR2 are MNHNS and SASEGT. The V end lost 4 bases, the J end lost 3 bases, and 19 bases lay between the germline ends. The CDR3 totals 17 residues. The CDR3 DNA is TGTGCCAGCAGTGTCGGCCAGGGCCCTCGCCACAATCAGCCCCAGCATTTT. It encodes CASSVGQGPRHNQPQHF.

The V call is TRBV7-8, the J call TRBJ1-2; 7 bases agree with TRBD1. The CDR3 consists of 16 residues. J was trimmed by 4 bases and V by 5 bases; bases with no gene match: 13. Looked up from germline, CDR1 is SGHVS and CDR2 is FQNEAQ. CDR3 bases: TGTGCCAGCAGCCCCGAGGGACAGCGGCTTGTCTATGGCTACACCTTC. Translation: CASSPEGQRLVYGYTF.

The CDR3 spells CASSIRGVGNTEAFF. For the CDR3, the DNA is TGTGCCAGTAGTATCAGGGGGGTGGGGAACACTGAAGCTTTCTTT. The J gene is TRBJ1-1, the V gene TRBV19; 7 bases match TRBD1. J was trimmed by 1 base and V by 3 bases; bases with no gene match: 5. In germline, CDR1 is LNHDA, CDR2 SQIVND (reference sequence). The CDR3 runs 15 residues.

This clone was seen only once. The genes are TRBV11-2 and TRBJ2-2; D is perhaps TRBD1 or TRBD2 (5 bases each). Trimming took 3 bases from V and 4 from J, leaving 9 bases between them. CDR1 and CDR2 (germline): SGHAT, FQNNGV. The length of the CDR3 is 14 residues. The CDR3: CASSFGTGTGELFF. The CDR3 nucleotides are TGTGCCAGCAGCTTCGGGACCGGCACCGGGGAGCTGTTTTTT.

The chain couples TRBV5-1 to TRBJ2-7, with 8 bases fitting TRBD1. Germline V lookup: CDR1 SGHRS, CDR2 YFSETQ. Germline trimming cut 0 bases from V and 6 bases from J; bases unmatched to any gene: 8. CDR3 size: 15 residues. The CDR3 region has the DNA TGCGCCAGCAGCTTGGGATCGGGCAGGGGGCTCGAGCAGTACTTC. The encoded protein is CASSLGSGRGLEQYF.

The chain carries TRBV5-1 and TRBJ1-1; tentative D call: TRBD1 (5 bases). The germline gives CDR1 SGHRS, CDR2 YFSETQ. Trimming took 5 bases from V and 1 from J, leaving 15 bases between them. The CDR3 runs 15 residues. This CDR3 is CASSYYGASNTEAFF. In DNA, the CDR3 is TGCGCCAGCAGTTATTATGGGGCATCGAACACTGAAGCTTTCTTT.